These 27 T cell receptor beta chains originate from one sample sequenced in a study of blood T cell repertoires in COVID-19. The assay was immunoSEQ multiplex PCR, and TCRdb's table has in-frame clones only and misses some. Among 97,000 or so clones listed, about nine tenths were seen once. The sequenced material came from peripheral blood. These receptors all come from a man between 60 and 70 years old with acute or convalescent COVID-19.

The chain links TRBV2 to TRBJ2-7; no clear D gene. Trimming took 4 bases from V and 3 from J, leaving 10 bases between them. In germline, CDR1 is SNHLY, CDR2 FYNNEI. The CDR3 covers 13 residues. CDR3 region: CASSGGRLYEQYF. CDR3 nucleotide sequence: TGTGCCAGCAGTGGTGGCAGGCTCTACGAGCAGTACTTC.

The chain uses TRBV19 and TRBJ1-1; D is possibly TRBD1 (5 bases). V lost 3 bases and J 4 bases, leaving 12 bases between the germline ends. This CDR3 has 14 residues. Germline assignment: CDR1 LNHDA and CDR2 SQIVND (reference sequence). As DNA, the CDR3 is TGTGCCAGTAGTATCCGGGCAGGGCCCACTGAAGCTTTCTTT. This translates into CASSIRAGPTEAFF.

This chain uses TRBV10-3 with TRBJ2-7, with 10 bases matching TRBD2. The CDR3 runs to 15 residues. V trimming: 0 bases; J trimming: 3 bases; junction bases outside the gene matches: 2. CDR1 is ENHRY, CDR2 SYGVKD, per germline. The CDR3 bases are TGTGCCATCAGTGAGTCTGCTAGCGGGGGCTACGAGCAGTACGTC. Its protein is CAISESASGGYEQYV.

The chain uses TRBV2 and TRBJ1-2, with a weak D call TRBD1 (6 bases). Deletions cut 6 bases from V and 0 bases from J, with 17 bases between. CDR1 is SNHLY, CDR2 FYNNEI, per germline. This CDR3 has 16 residues. CDR3 in amino acids: CASRSPGQGPNYGYTF. The CDR3 DNA reads as TGTGCCAGCAGGTCTCCGGGACAAGGACCTAACTATGGCTACACCTTC.

The V and J genes are TRBV10-2 and TRBJ1-5; D is unclear. The V gene lost 3 bases and the J gene lost 2 bases, with 14 bases spanning the gap. The CDR3 loop spans 16 amino acids. The germline CDR1 and CDR2 sequences are WSHSY and SAAADI. CDR3 loop: CASSDRTGVGNQPQHF. The CDR3 DNA follows: TGCGCCAGCAGTGATCGGACCGGGGTGGGCAATCAGCCCCAGCATTTT.

This clone was counted a single time. V and J are TRBV13 and TRBJ2-4; 8 bases agree with TRBD1. The V segment lost 2 bases and the J segment 8 bases; nucleotides outside the gene matches: 5. The germline V gene encodes CDR1 PRHDT and CDR2 FYEKMQ (reference sequence). There are 14 residues in the CDR3. The CDR3 spells CASSLRQGADIQYF. In DNA form, the CDR3 reads TGTGCCAGCAGCTTAAGGCAGGGGGCGGACATTCAGTACTTC. Complete variable domain (other parts from reference TRBV13 and TRBJ2-4): AAGVIQSPRHLIKEKRETATLKCYPIPRHDTVYWYQQGPGQDPQFLISFYEKMQSDKGSIPDRFSAQQFSDYHSELNMSSLELGDSALYFCASSLRQGADIQYFGAGTRLSVL.

The chain links TRBV3-1 (or the pseudogene TRBV3-2) to TRBJ2-5, with 8 bases identical to TRBD1. The CDR3 consists of 15 residues. J was trimmed by 5 bases and V by 5 bases; bases with no gene match: 10. Germline loops: CDR1 LGHDT, CDR2 YNNKEL (reference sequence). The CDR3 sequence: CASSSRAGGMETQYF. CDR3 nucleotide sequence: TGTGCCAGCAGCTCCCGGGCAGGGGGCATGGAGACCCAGTACTTC.

This chain joins TRBV4-1 and TRBJ2-1, with 8 bases lining up with TRBD2. The V gene's germline CDR1 is MGHRA and CDR2 YSYEKL. V lost 3 bases to trimming and J lost 0 bases; unmatched junction nucleotides: 4. This CDR3 has 16 amino acids. CDR3 protein: CASSHLSGSSYNEQFF. In DNA, the CDR3 is TGCGCCAGCAGCCACTTAAGCGGGAGCTCCTACAATGAGCAGTTCTTC.

The chain is built from TRBV5-5 and TRBJ2-7; 8 bases are a match to TRBD1. V gave up 4 bases and J gave up 0 bases; unmatched junction bases: 9. The CDR3 covers 16 residues. CDR1 is SGHKS, CDR2 YYEKEE, per germline (reference sequence). CDR3 residues: CASSPLAGTGSYEQYF. CDR3 in DNA: TGTGCCAGCAGCCCCCTGGCCGGGACAGGCTCCTACGAGCAGTACTTC.

The chain carries TRBV28 and TRBJ1-2; 9 bases are a match to TRBD1. Germline CDR1 and CDR2: MDHEN and SYDVKM. There are 13 residues in the CDR3. V shed 10 bases, J shed 3 bases, and the junction held 6 bases outside the gene matches. The CDR3 is CATGDRAYYGYTF. As DNA, the CDR3 is TGTGCCACCGGGGACAGGGCGTACTATGGCTACACCTTC.

The chain employs TRBV2 and TRBJ1-4; D is possibly TRBD1 (5 bases). From germline, CDR1 is SNHLY and CDR2 FYNNEI. The CDR3 is 14 residues long. Trimming removed 3 bases at V and 8 bases at J, with 13 bases between. CDR3 region: CASSERGPREKLFF. CDR3 sequence (DNA): TGTGCCAGCAGTGAGCGGGGACCTAGGGAAAAACTGTTTTTT.

The V call is TRBV6-5, the J call TRBJ1-1; TRBD1 agrees at 7 bases. Per the germline V gene, CDR1 is MNHEY and CDR2 is SVGAGI. Losses at the gene ends were 5 bases for V and 7 bases for J; bases not matched to a gene: 10. This CDR3 contains 14 residues. This CDR3 is CASSRDRQSGEAFF. In nucleotides, the CDR3 is TGTGCCAGCAGTAGGGACAGACAATCGGGTGAAGCTTTCTTT.

The V gene is TRBV5-8, the J gene TRBJ1-4; TRBD1 matches at 8 bases. Unmatched junction bases numbered 13, after V lost 4 bases and J lost 8 bases. Germline values: CDR1 SGHTS, CDR2 YDEGEE. The CDR3 totals 16 residues. The CDR3 loop is CASSPGQGSLGEKLFF. In DNA, the CDR3 is TGTGCCAGCAGCCCAGGACAGGGCTCCTTAGGCGAAAAACTGTTTTTT.

This clone was counted between two and nine times. The V gene is TRBV3-1 (or the pseudogene TRBV3-2), the J gene TRBJ1-4, with a weak D call TRBD1 (5 bases). The V end was cut by 0 bases, the J end by 6 bases, with 14 bases between. The CDR3 totals 16 residues. CDR1 and CDR2 from the germline V gene are LGHDT and YNNKEL (reference sequence). CDR3 protein: CASSQEGAPRDEKLFF. The DNA for the CDR3 is TGTGCCAGCAGCCAAGAAGGGGCCCCGAGAGATGAAAAACTGTTTTTT.

V usage is TRBV6-1 and J usage is TRBJ1-4; D uncertain. CDR1 is MNHNS, CDR2 SASEGT, per germline. V was cut by 0 bases and J by 9 bases, with 14 bases left in between. This CDR3 spans 15 amino acids. The CDR3 reads CASSEASGGRQKLFF. In DNA form, the CDR3 reads TGTGCCAGCAGTGAAGCGAGTGGAGGGCGACAAAAACTGTTTTTT.

This clone showed up just once. The J gene is TRBJ1-5, the V gene TRBV28, with D maybe TRBD1 (5 bases). CDR1 MDHEN and CDR2 SYDVKM come from the germline V gene. The CDR3 contains 14 residues. V lost 7 bases and J 3 bases, leaving 13 bases between the germline ends. CDR3 coding DNA: TGTGCCAGCACACCGACGGGGGACAATCAGCCCCAGCATTTT. It codes for CASTPTGDNQPQHF.

The rearrangement joins TRBV5-1 to TRBJ1-2, with TRBD1 as a possible D gene (6 bases). V was shortened by 3 bases and J by 10 bases, with 22 bases between the two germline ends. The V gene's germline CDR1 is SGHRS and CDR2 YFSETQ. The CDR3 totals 15 residues. This CDR3 reads CASSWGPGGEGDYTF. The CDR3 DNA reads as TGCGCCAGCAGCTGGGGGCCGGGGGGCGAGGGTGACTACACCTTC.

The chain employs TRBV5-1 and TRBJ1-1, with TRBD1 matching over 7 bases. Germline values: CDR1 SGHRS, CDR2 YFSETQ. Losses at the gene ends were 4 bases for V and 0 bases for J; bases not matched to a gene: 6. The CDR3 runs to 15 residues. DNA for the CDR3: TGCGCCAGCAGCGACGACAGGGCCATGAACACTGAAGCTTTCTTT. It codes for CASSDDRAMNTEAFF. The entire variable domain, with the rest obtained from reference TRBV5-1 and TRBJ1-1, is as follows: KAGVTQTPRYLIKTRGQQVTLSCSPISGHRSVSWYQQTPGQGLQFLFEYFSETQRNKGNFPGRFSGRQFSNSRSEMNVSTLELGDSALYLCASSDDRAMNTEAFFGQGTRLTVV.

The rearrangement links TRBV6-4 to TRBJ2-3; D might be TRBD2 (5 bases). V lost 5 bases and J lost 2, with 11 bases in between. The CDR3 spans 14 residues. Germline V gene data show CDR1 as MRHNA and CDR2 as SNTAGT. CDR3: CASSSRGFTDTQYF. The CDR3 coding sequence is TGTGCCAGCAGTTCTCGGGGATTCACAGATACGCAGTATTTT.

This rearrangement joins TRBV5-1 to TRBJ1-5, with 8 bases matching TRBD1. The CDR3 consists of 15 residues. The V gene end was trimmed by 0 bases and the J gene end by 1 base; junction bases not matched to a gene: 0. Looked up from germline, CDR1 is SGHRS and CDR2 is YFSETQ. Written as DNA, the CDR3 is TGCGCCAGCAGCTTGGGGGACAGGAGCAATCAGCCCCAGCATTTT. It is translated as CASSLGDRSNQPQHF.

This chain uses TRBV4-1 with TRBJ1-1; TRBD1 agrees at 10 bases. Germline V gene data show CDR1 as MGHRA and CDR2 as YSYEKL. The CDR3 is made up of 19 amino acids. Trimming removed 0 bases from V and 4 bases from J; junction bases left unmatched: 14. This CDR3 is CASSQEVWDRGRWGTEAFF. CDR3 DNA: TGCGCCAGCAGCCAAGAAGTTTGGGACAGGGGCCGGTGGGGCACTGAAGCTTTCTTT.

The chain has TRBV28 and TRBJ1-2; TRBD1 matches at 7 bases. The CDR3 extends over 14 amino acids. V gave up 5 bases and J gave up 7 bases; unmatched junction bases: 10. CDR1 MDHEN and CDR2 SYDVKM come from the germline V gene. The CDR3 nucleotides are TGTGCCAGCAGTACCGACAGGGCTTCCTCTGGCTACACCTTC. Translating gives CASSTDRASSGYTF.

This chain uses TRBV12-3 or TRBV12-4 with TRBJ1-2; a possible D gene is TRBD1 (6 bases). The ends were cut back, 3 bases at V and 7 bases at J, with 12 bases in the middle. This CDR3 spans 13 amino acids. The CDR3 DNA is TGTGCCAGCAGTTTGGTGCTGACAGGTGGCTACACCTTC. Encoded protein: CASSLVLTGGYTF.

This clone occurred a few times. The gene calls are TRBV5-6 and TRBJ1-2, with a possible D match to TRBD1 (5 bases). This CDR3 region has 16 residues. Germline V CDR1 and CDR2: SGHDT, YYEEEE. V lost 4 bases and J lost 0, with 16 bases in between. CDR3 bases: TGTGCCAGCAGCCCCCGAAGAAGGGGCACTAACTATGGCTACACCTTC. This codes for CASSPRRRGTNYGYTF.

The chain joins TRBV25-1 to TRBJ1-3, with 9 bases identical to TRBD1. Germline V gene sequence: CDR1 MGHDK, CDR2 SYGVNS. After removal of 5 bases from V and 0 bases from J, the junction contained 8 bases not matched to a gene. This CDR3 has 17 residues. The CDR3 coding sequence is TGTGCCAGCAGTAATACAGGGGGCGATAACTCTGGAAACACCATATATTTT. Translating it yields CASSNTGGDNSGNTIYF.

The DNA for the CDR3 is TGTGCCAGCAGCTCCCGGGAGACCACGGGGCATGAAAAACTGTTTTTT. Protein product: CASSSRETTGHEKLFF. J is TRBJ1-4 and V is TRBV7-9, with D perhaps TRBD1 (5 bases). Trimming cost V 4 bases and J 6 bases, with 18 bases left between them. The CDR3 loop spans 16 amino acids. Germline V lookup: CDR1 SEHNR, CDR2 FQNEAQ (reference sequence).

V is TRBV12-3 or TRBV12-4 and J is TRBJ1-2, with D perhaps matching TRBD1 (5 bases). The CDR3 loop spans 13 amino acids. The V end lost 3 bases, the J end lost 7 bases, and 12 bases lay between the germline ends. For the CDR3, the DNA is TGTGCCAGCAGTTTGCGGGGGTTGGGTGGCTACACCTTC. Its translation is CASSLRGLGGYTF.